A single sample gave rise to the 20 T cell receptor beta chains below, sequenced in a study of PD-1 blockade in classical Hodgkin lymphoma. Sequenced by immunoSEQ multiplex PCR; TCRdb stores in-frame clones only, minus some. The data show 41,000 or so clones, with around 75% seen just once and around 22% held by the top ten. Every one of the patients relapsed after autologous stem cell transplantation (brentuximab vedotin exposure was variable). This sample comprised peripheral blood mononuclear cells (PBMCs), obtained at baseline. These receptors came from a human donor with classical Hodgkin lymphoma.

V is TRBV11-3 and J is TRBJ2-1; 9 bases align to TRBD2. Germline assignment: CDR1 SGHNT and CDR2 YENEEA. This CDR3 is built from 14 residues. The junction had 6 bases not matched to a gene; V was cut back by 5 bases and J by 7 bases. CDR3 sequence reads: CASSQVAGVNEQFF. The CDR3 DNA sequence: TGTGCCAGCAGCCAAGTAGCGGGAGTGAATGAGCAGTTCTTC.

The CDR3 loop is CASSMISGSLSDYEQYF. The CDR3 DNA is TGTGCCAGTAGTATGATTAGCGGGAGTTTAAGTGACTACGAGCAGTACTTC. This rearrangement joins TRBV19 to TRBJ2-7; TRBD2 matches at 9 bases. This CDR3 has 17 residues. The V gene end was trimmed by 3 bases and the J gene end by 3 bases; junction bases not matched to a gene: 12. From germline, CDR1 is LNHDA and CDR2 SQIVND (reference sequence).

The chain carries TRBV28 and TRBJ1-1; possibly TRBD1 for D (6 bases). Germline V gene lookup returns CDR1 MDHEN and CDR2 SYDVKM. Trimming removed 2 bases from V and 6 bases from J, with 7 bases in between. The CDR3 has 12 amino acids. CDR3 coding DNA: TGTGCCAGCAGTTTAAGGGGGGCTGAAGCTTTCTTT. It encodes CASSLRGAEAFF. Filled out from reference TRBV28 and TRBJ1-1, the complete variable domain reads DVKVTQSSRYLVKRTGEKVFLECVQDMDHENMFWYRQDPGLGLRLIYFSYDVKMKEKGDIPEGYSVSREKKERFSLILESASTNQTSMYLCASSLRGAEAFFGQGTRLTVV.

In nucleotides, the CDR3 is TGTGCCAGTAGTAGGGGGCTATCCTACAATGAGCAGTTCTTC. Its translation is CASSRGLSYNEQFF. The chain is built from TRBV19 and TRBJ2-1, with D possibly matching TRBD1 (6 bases). The CDR3 runs 14 residues. Germline V gives CDR1 LNHDA, CDR2 SQIVND (reference sequence). Trimming removed 4 bases from V and 1 base from J, with 8 bases in between.

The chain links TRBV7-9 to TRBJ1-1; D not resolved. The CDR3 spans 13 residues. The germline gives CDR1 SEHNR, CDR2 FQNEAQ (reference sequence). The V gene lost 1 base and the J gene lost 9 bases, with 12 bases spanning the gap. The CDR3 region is CASSLDKTTKAFF. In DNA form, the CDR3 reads TGTGCCAGCAGCTTAGATAAGACTACCAAAGCTTTCTTT. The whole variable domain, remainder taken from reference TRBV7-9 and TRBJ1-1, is DTGVSQNPRHKITKRGQNVTFRCDPISEHNRLYWYRQTLGQGPEFLTYFQNEAQLEKSRLLSDRFSAERPKGSFSTLEIQRTEQGDSAMYLCASSLDKTTKAFFGQGTRLTVV.

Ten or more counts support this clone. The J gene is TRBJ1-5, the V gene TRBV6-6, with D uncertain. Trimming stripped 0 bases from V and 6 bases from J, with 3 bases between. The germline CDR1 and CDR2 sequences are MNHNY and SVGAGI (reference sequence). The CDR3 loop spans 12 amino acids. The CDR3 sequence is CASSYSVQPQHF. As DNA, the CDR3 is TGTGCCAGCAGTTACTCCGTTCAGCCCCAGCATTTT.

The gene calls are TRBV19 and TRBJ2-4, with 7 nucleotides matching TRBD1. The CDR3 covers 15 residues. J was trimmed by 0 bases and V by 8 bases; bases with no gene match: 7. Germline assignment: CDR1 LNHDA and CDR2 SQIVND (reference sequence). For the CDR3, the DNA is TGTGCCAGTGCCGACAGGGTGCTAGCCAAAAACATTCAGTACTTC. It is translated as CASADRVLAKNIQYF.

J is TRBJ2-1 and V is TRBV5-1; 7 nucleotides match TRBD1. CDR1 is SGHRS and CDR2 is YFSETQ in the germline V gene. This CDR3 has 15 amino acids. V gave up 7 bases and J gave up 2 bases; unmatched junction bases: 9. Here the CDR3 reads CASRDRVGTYNEQFF. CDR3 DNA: TGCGCCAGCCGAGACAGGGTAGGTACCTACAATGAGCAGTTCTTC.

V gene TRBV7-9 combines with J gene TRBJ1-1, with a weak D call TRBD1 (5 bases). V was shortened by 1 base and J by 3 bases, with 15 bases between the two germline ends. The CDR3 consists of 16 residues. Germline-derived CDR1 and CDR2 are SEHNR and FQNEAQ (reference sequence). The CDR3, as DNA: TGTGCCAGCAGCTTAGGCTCCTGGGGGAGGTACACTGAAGCTTTCTTT. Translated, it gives CASSLGSWGRYTEAFF.

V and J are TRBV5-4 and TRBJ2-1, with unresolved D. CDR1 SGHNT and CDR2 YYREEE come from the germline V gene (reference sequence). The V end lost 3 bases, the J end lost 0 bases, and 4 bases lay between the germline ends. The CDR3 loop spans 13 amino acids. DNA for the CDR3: TGTGCCAGCAGCTGGAGCTCCTACAATGAGCAGTTCTTC. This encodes CASSWSSYNEQFF.

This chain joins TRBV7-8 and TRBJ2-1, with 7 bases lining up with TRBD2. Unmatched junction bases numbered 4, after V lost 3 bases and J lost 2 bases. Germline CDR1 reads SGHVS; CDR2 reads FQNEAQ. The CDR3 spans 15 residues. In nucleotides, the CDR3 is TGTGCCAGCAGCTTTGCGGGAGAAACCTACAATGAGCAGTTCTTC. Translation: CASSFAGETYNEQFF.

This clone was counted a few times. CDR3 nucleotide sequence: TGTGCCAGCAGTATACATGAAAAACTGTTTTTT. It is translated as CASSIHEKLFF. V and J are TRBV2 and TRBJ1-4; D unresolved. Germline CDR1 reads SNHLY; CDR2 reads FYNNEI. This CDR3 is 11 amino acids long. V was pared by 5 bases and J by 6 bases, with 4 bases between.

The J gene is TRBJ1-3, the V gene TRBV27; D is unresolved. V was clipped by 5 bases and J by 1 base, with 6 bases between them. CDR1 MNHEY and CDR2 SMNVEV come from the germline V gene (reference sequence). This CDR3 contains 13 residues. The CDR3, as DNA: TGTGCCAGCAGTACCAATTCTGGAAACACCATATATTTT. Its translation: CASSTNSGNTIYF.

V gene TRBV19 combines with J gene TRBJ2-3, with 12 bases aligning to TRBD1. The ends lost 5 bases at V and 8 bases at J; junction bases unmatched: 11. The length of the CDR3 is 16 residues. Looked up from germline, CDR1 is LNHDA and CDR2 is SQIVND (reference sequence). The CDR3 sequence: CASSPGQGALGSTQYF. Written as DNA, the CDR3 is TGTGCCAGTAGTCCGGGACAGGGGGCATTAGGGTCTACGCAGTATTTT.

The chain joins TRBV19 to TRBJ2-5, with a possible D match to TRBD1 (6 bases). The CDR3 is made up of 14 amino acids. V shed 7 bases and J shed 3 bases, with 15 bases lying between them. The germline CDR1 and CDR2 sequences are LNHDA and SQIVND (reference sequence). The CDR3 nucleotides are TGTGCCAGTACCACTGGACAGCGAGAAGAGACCCAGTACTTC. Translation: CASTTGQREETQYF.

CDR3: CSVNSRGIEAFF. The CDR3 bases are TGCAGCGTGAACAGCAGGGGGATTGAAGCTTTCTTT. The chain has TRBV29-1 and TRBJ1-1, with 7 nucleotides matching TRBD1. V dropped 6 bases and J dropped 7; count of bases not matched to a gene: 8. The CDR3 is 12 residues long. The germline gives CDR1 SQVTM, CDR2 ANQGSEA.

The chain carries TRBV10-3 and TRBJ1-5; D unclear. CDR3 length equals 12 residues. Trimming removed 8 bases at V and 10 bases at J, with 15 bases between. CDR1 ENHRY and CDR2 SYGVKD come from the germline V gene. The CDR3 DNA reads TGTGCCATCGGACCCCGGGAGGATCCCCAGCATTTT. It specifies CAIGPREDPQHF.

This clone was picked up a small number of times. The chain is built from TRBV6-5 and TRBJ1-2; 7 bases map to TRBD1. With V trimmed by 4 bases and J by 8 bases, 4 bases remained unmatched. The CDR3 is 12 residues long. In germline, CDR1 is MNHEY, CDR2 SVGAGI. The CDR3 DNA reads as TGTGCCAGCAGTTGGGACAGTCGGGGCTACACCTTC. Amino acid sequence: CASSWDSRGYTF.

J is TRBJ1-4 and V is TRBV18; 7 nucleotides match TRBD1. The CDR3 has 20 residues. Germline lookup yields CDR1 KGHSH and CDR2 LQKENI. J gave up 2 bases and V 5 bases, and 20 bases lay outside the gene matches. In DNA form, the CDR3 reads TGTGCCAGCTCAACCCGACCCGGACAGGTAGACCACTCTACTAATGAAAAACTGTTTTTT. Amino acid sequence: CASSTRPGQVDHSTNEKLFF.

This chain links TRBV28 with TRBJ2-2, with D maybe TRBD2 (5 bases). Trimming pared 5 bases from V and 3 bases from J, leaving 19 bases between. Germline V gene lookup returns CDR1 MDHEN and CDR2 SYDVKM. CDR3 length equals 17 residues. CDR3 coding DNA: TGTGCCAGCAGTCCGCAGACGAGGGTTCGGGACACCGGGGAGCTGTTTTTT. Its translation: CASSPQTRVRDTGELFF.